This T cell receptor beta chain emerged from a study of blood T cell repertoires in COVID-19. In the study overall: T cells, B-cell-depleted T cells, or PBMCs provided the cDNA or gDNA that served as material.

Repertoires were generated with immunoSEQ multiplex PCR, while TCRdb's copy carries only in-frame clones and drops some. The data contain fewer than 250,000 clones, approximately 88% of them singletons. Cohort 3 donors were reported recovered after two negative PCRs, clearance, or symptom resolution. The length of the CDR3 is 13 residues. Germline lookup yields CDR1 DFQATT and CDR2 SNEGSKA (reference sequence). V lost 7 bases to trimming and J lost 0 bases, with 13 bases between them. The chain couples TRBV20-1 to TRBJ2-7, with a weak D call TRBD1 (5 bases). This sequence was found in a woman aged 30 to 39 who had recovered from COVID-19. The sequencing input was PBMCs or T cells enriched from blood (not recorded which). The CDR3 region has the DNA TGCAGTGTTAGTGGGGCAGGCTCCTACGAGCAGTACGTC. This encodes CSVSGAGSYEQYV.